Described below is a single T cell receptor (beta chain) sequence and its context. The target antigen is unknown. Via MiXCR, TCRdb re-called the reads, giving one row per CDR3 protein. This table has 300,000 to 450,000 distinct CDR3 sequences, around 18% appearing once. The data were taken from a study of T cell repertoires in cytomegalovirus infection. Study-wide context: Indicated by public TCR beta signatures were CMV infection and matching HLA type.

Overall study findings and caveats: Within the response measured ex vivo, HLA-C-restricted CMV-specific TCR beta clonotypes were dominant. Cumulative public TCR beta family frequency identified CMV carriers with the relevant HLA.

The sample was PBMCs. The receptor was isolated from a human donor in good health (CMV status not recorded). Some clones in this sample may be carry-over from other donors' samples.

CDR3 in amino acids: CASSLGQGPIKLILAYEQYF. CDR3 coding DNA: TGTGCCAGCAGCTTAGGCCAGGGGCCGATAAAGCTAATCCTAGCCTACGAGCAGTACTTC. The rearrangement uses TRBV7-6 and TRBJ2-7; a weak D match, TRBD1 (6 bases). CDR1 is SGHVS, CDR2 FNYEAQ, per germline. The CDR3 consists of 20 residues. V was pared by 1 base and J by 2 bases, with 27 bases between.